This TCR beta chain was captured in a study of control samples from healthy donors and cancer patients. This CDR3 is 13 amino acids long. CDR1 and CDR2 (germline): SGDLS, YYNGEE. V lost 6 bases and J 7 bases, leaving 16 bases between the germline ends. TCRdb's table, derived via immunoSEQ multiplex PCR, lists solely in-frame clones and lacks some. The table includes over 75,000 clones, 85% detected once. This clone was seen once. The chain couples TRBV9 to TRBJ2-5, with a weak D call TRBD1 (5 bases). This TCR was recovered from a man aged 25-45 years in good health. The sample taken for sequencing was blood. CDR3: CASNSLQGGTQYF. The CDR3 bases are TGTGCCAGCAACTCACTGCAGGGCGGGACCCAGTACTTC.